What follows describes a single T cell receptor (beta chain). This entry comes from a study of blood T cell repertoires in COVID-19. Looking at the study overall: The study drew acute and convalescent COVID-19 samples from the United States, Italy and Spain. From T cells, B-cell-depleted T cells, or PBMCs came the material, which was cDNA or gDNA.

Per the original methods: Nucleated cell number was recorded as an estimate derived from reference gene primer amplification. The assay was immunoSEQ multiplex PCR, and TCRdb's table has in-frame clones only and misses some. The V and J calls and clone size were taken over from that table, and D and trimming were inferred from the DNA. Altogether approximately 230,000 clones are present, roughly nine tenths being singletons, with the ten largest covering 3%. The V end was cut by 6 bases, the J end by 0 bases, with 15 bases between. CDR3 length equals 16 residues. Germline-derived CDR1 and CDR2 are ENHRY and SYGVKD.

The chain is built from TRBV10-3 and TRBJ1-3, with a weak D call TRBD1 (6 bases). This sequence originates from a man in his late teens or twenties with active or convalescent COVID-19. Sequenced input: peripheral blood. DNA for the CDR3: TGTGCCATCAGATCCCCAGGGGCCGACTCTGGAAACACCATATATTTT. This sequence encodes CAIRSPGADSGNTIYF.